A selection of T cell receptor beta chains follows, all from one sample in a study of Graves' ophthalmopathy and Graves' hyperthyroidism. TCRdb called the multiplex PCR reads again in MiXCR, with one record for every CDR3 protein. This sample has about 220,000 distinct CDR3 sequences, with 20% to 25% found just once. Source material: peripheral blood. These receptors all come from a woman aged 50 to 60 with Graves' ophthalmopathy. Each CDR3 is given with its conserved first and last residue. Fields, in order: D gene, V gene, clone size, CDR3 length, J gene, CDR3 DNA, CDR3 protein. The D gene is left open where the match is weak. Size tells how often a clone was seen (once, few, many) or the class of an expanded clone, and some rows leave it out.

d_gene: .; v_gene: TRBV4-2; abundance: .; len: 14; j_gene: TRBJ1-2; CDR3nt: TGTGCCAGCAGCCAAGATATAGTTAACTATGGCTACACCTTC; CDR3aa: CASSQDIVNYGYTF
d_gene: TRBD1; v_gene: TRBV28; abundance: many; len: 15; j_gene: TRBJ2-6; CDR3nt: TGTGCCAGCAGTAAGACAGGGTCTGGGGCCAACGTCCTGACTTTC; CDR3aa: CASSKTGSGANVLTF
d_gene: .; v_gene: TRBV3-1; abundance: .; len: 13; j_gene: TRBJ2-2; CDR3nt: TGTGCCAGCAGACCGGCGGGCACCGGGGAGCTGTTTTTT; CDR3aa: CASRPAGTGELFF
d_gene: .; v_gene: TRBV19; abundance: .; len: 14; j_gene: TRBJ1-1; CDR3nt: TGTGCCAGTAGCGACAGCGAGTGGAACACTGAAGCTTTCTTT; CDR3aa: CASSDSEWNTEAFF
d_gene: TRBD2; v_gene: TRBV7-2; abundance: many; len: 16; j_gene: TRBJ2-4; CDR3nt: TGTGCCAGCAGCTCGGCGGGGGGGCCGGCCAAAAACATTCAGTACTTC; CDR3aa: CASSSAGGPAKNIQYF
d_gene: .; v_gene: TRBV12-5; abundance: .; len: 15; j_gene: TRBJ2-5; CDR3nt: TGTGCTAGTGGTCCGGACTACGGGTATCAAGAGACCCAGTACTTC; CDR3aa: CASGPDYGYQETQYF
d_gene: .; v_gene: TRBV6-1; abundance: many; len: 13; j_gene: TRBJ2-7; CDR3nt: TGTGCCAGCAGTGTTTCACAGGCGAGCGAGCAGTACTTC; CDR3aa: CASSVSQASEQYF
d_gene: .; v_gene: TRBV28; abundance: many; len: 16; j_gene: TRBJ2-5; CDR3nt: TGTGCCAGCAGTTTATTCCGGAGCGCAGGGGAAGAGACCCAGTACTTC; CDR3aa: CASSLFRSAGEETQYF
d_gene: .; v_gene: TRBV7-2; abundance: many; len: 14; j_gene: TRBJ1-5; CDR3nt: TGTGCCAGCAGCTTAAATCGGAGCCCTCAGCCCCAGCATTTT; CDR3aa: CASSLNRSPQPQHF
d_gene: TRBD1; v_gene: TRBV12-3/TRBV12-4; abundance: .; len: 15; j_gene: TRBJ1-5; CDR3nt: TGTGCCAGCAGAACAGGGGACGATAGCAATCAGCCCCAGCATTTT; CDR3aa: CASRTGDDSNQPQHF
d_gene: .; v_gene: TRBV28; abundance: many; len: 12; j_gene: TRBJ1-6; CDR3nt: TGTGCCAGCACCCTTGCCAATTCACCCCTCCACTTT; CDR3aa: CASTLANSPLHF
d_gene: TRBD2; v_gene: TRBV5-1; abundance: few; len: 16; j_gene: TRBJ2-5; CDR3nt: TGCGCCAGCAGCTTGGAGACTAGCGGAGTACAAGAGACCCAGTACTTC; CDR3aa: CASSLETSGVQETQYF
d_gene: TRBD1; v_gene: TRBV28; abundance: many; len: 15; j_gene: TRBJ2-7; CDR3nt: TGTGCCAGCAGTCCCTTAGGACAGGCGTCCTACGAGCAGTACTTC; CDR3aa: CASSPLGQASYEQYF
d_gene: .; v_gene: TRBV19; abundance: few; len: 14; j_gene: TRBJ2-2; CDR3nt: TGTGCCAGTAGTAGGCTTTCGTTGGCCGGGGAGCTGTTTTTT; CDR3aa: CASSRLSLAGELFF
d_gene: .; v_gene: TRBV30; abundance: .; len: 13; j_gene: TRBJ2-5; CDR3nt: TGTGCCTGGAGTGTAGAGTCTGGCGTGACCCAGTACTTC; CDR3aa: CAWSVESGVTQYF
d_gene: .; v_gene: TRBV5-1; abundance: many; len: 14; j_gene: TRBJ1-1; CDR3nt: TGCGCCAGCAGCTTGTATCTCCCCTCGACTGAGGCTTTCTTT; CDR3aa: CASSLYLPSTEAFF
d_gene: TRBD1; v_gene: TRBV6-1; abundance: few; len: 13; j_gene: TRBJ1-2; CDR3nt: TGTGCCAGCCGCCACAGGGGGAGGGATGGCTACACCTTC; CDR3aa: CASRHRGRDGYTF
d_gene: TRBD2; v_gene: TRBV5-1; abundance: many; len: 15; j_gene: TRBJ2-2; CDR3nt: TGCGCCAGCAGCTTGACTAGCGGGAGTGGAGGGGAGCTGTTTTTT; CDR3aa: CASSLTSGSGGELFF
d_gene: .; v_gene: TRBV18; abundance: .; len: 14; j_gene: TRBJ2-5; CDR3nt: TGTGCCAGCTCTGCCGGCCACAGCCAAGAGACCCAGTACTTC; CDR3aa: CASSAGHSQETQYF
d_gene: TRBD1; v_gene: TRBV11-2; abundance: .; len: 15; j_gene: TRBJ2-7; CDR3nt: TGTGCCAGCAGCTTAGATCAGGGGGCGGTCTACGAGCAGTACTTC; CDR3aa: CASSLDQGAVYEQYF
d_gene: .; v_gene: TRBV6-2/TRBV6-3; abundance: many; len: 13; j_gene: TRBJ2-7; CDR3nt: TGTGCCAGCAGTTACTCGAGTTCCTACGAGCAGTACTTC; CDR3aa: CASSYSSSYEQYF
d_gene: TRBD2; v_gene: TRBV28; abundance: many; len: 19; j_gene: TRBJ2-7; CDR3nt: TGTGCCACCCTCATCTACGGGGGACTAGCGGGAGGCAGTGTCTACGAGCAGTACTTC; CDR3aa: CATLIYGGLAGGSVYEQYF
d_gene: TRBD1; v_gene: TRBV15; abundance: few; len: 13; j_gene: TRBJ1-1; CDR3nt: TGTGCCACCAGGGGGACAGGGTTCACTGAAGCTTTCTTT; CDR3aa: CATRGTGFTEAFF
d_gene: .; v_gene: TRBV6-5; abundance: many; len: 15; j_gene: TRBJ2-7; CDR3nt: TGTGCCAGCAGTTACTCGGGGCAGGGGTGGTACGAGCAGTACTTC; CDR3aa: CASSYSGQGWYEQYF
d_gene: TRBD2; v_gene: TRBV11-2; abundance: .; len: 19; j_gene: TRBJ2-7; CDR3nt: TGTGCCAGCAGCCCTCACCTCTCCCCGGGACTAGCGAGAGGGTACGAGCAGTACTTC; CDR3aa: CASSPHLSPGLARGYEQYF
d_gene: .; v_gene: TRBV6-1; abundance: many; len: 14; j_gene: TRBJ1-2; CDR3nt: TGTACCAGCAGTGAAGAGTGGGACGGAATCGGCTACACCTTC; CDR3aa: CTSSEEWDGIGYTF
d_gene: TRBD1; v_gene: TRBV10-2; abundance: many; len: 12; j_gene: TRBJ2-7; CDR3nt: TGCGCCAGCAGTTGGCAGGGGGACGAGCAGTACTTC; CDR3aa: CASSWQGDEQYF
d_gene: TRBD1; v_gene: TRBV19; abundance: many; len: 15; j_gene: TRBJ2-7; CDR3nt: TGTGCCAGTAGTAGAGGGGGCCCTACATTCTACGAGCAGTACTTC; CDR3aa: CASSRGGPTFYEQYF
d_gene: TRBD1; v_gene: TRBV6-5; abundance: many; len: 14; j_gene: TRBJ1-2; CDR3nt: TGTGCCAGCAGTTATGGACAGGGGACGACTGGCTACACCTTC; CDR3aa: CASSYGQGTTGYTF
d_gene: .; v_gene: TRBV5-1; abundance: many; len: 17; j_gene: TRBJ2-4; CDR3nt: TGCGCCAGCAGCTTGGCCGGGGCCGAGGGGGCCAAAAACATTCAGTACTTC; CDR3aa: CASSLAGAEGAKNIQYF
d_gene: .; v_gene: TRBV15; abundance: many; len: 14; j_gene: TRBJ2-7; CDR3nt: TGTGCCACCAGCAGCCCCGGACGGCATTCCGAGCAGTACTTC; CDR3aa: CATSSPGRHSEQYF
d_gene: TRBD1; v_gene: TRBV18; abundance: .; len: 13; j_gene: TRBJ2-7; CDR3nt: TGTGCCAGCTCACCCGGGACAGGGGGCGAGCAGTACTTC; CDR3aa: CASSPGTGGEQYF
d_gene: .; v_gene: TRBV18; abundance: .; len: 12; j_gene: TRBJ2-7; CDR3nt: TGTGCCAGCTCACGCCCGGTTGGGGAGCAGTACTTC; CDR3aa: CASSRPVGEQYF
d_gene: .; v_gene: TRBV19; abundance: few; len: 14; j_gene: TRBJ1-2; CDR3nt: TGTGCCAGTAGTATAGTTGGACAGCCCTATGGCTACACCTTC; CDR3aa: CASSIVGQPYGYTF
d_gene: .; v_gene: TRBV5-1; abundance: many; len: 14; j_gene: TRBJ2-7; CDR3nt: TGCGCCAGCAGCTTGGGGGACACCGCCTACGAGCAGTACTTC; CDR3aa: CASSLGDTAYEQYF
d_gene: .; v_gene: TRBV15; abundance: .; len: 17; j_gene: TRBJ2-5; CDR3nt: TGTGCCACCAGCAGAGATTGGACTCTATTAACCAGAGAGACCCAGTACTTC; CDR3aa: CATSRDWTLLTRETQYF
d_gene: .; v_gene: TRBV6-2/TRBV6-3; abundance: many; len: 13; j_gene: TRBJ1-1; CDR3nt: TGTGCCAGCAAAGAACAGGTCAACACTGAAGCTTTCTTT; CDR3aa: CASKEQVNTEAFF
d_gene: .; v_gene: TRBV12-3/TRBV12-4; abundance: .; len: 15; j_gene: TRBJ2-7; CDR3nt: TGTGCCAGCAGTTCACGGGTCTCGCTGACCTACGAGCAGTACTTC; CDR3aa: CASSSRVSLTYEQYF
d_gene: .; v_gene: TRBV30; abundance: .; len: 11; j_gene: TRBJ1-6; CDR3nt: TGTGCCGGCGGTCCAAATTCACCCCTCCACTTT; CDR3aa: CAGGPNSPLHF
d_gene: .; v_gene: TRBV9; abundance: many; len: 13; j_gene: TRBJ1-2; CDR3nt: TGTGCCAGCAGACGAGGGGAGATGGGAGGCTACACCTTC; CDR3aa: CASRRGEMGGYTF
d_gene: TRBD2; v_gene: TRBV27; abundance: .; len: 15; j_gene: TRBJ2-7; CDR3nt: TGTGCCAGCTCTTTAACAACTAGCGGTTCCTACGAGCAGTACTTC; CDR3aa: CASSLTTSGSYEQYF
d_gene: .; v_gene: TRBV12-3/TRBV12-4; abundance: many; len: 14; j_gene: TRBJ2-2; CDR3nt: TGTGCCAGCAGTCGACAGTCGGACCCAAAGCTCCTGTTTTTT; CDR3aa: CASSRQSDPKLLFF
d_gene: .; v_gene: TRBV12-3/TRBV12-4; abundance: many; len: 15; j_gene: TRBJ1-1; CDR3nt: TGTGCCAGCAGCCTCAGGGCCCAGGGAGTTACTGAAGCTTTCTTT; CDR3aa: CASSLRAQGVTEAFF
d_gene: TRBD1; v_gene: TRBV9; abundance: many; len: 15; j_gene: TRBJ2-1; CDR3nt: TGTGCCAGCAGCGTAGTGGGACAGAACTACAATGAGCAGTTCTTC; CDR3aa: CASSVVGQNYNEQFF
d_gene: .; v_gene: TRBV27; abundance: many; len: 13; j_gene: TRBJ1-6; CDR3nt: TGTGCCAGCAGTTTGAGGGGGGACTCACCCCTCCACTTT; CDR3aa: CASSLRGDSPLHF
d_gene: TRBD2; v_gene: TRBV6-1; abundance: .; len: 14; j_gene: TRBJ2-7; CDR3nt: TGTGCCAGCAGTGGACTAGCGGGAGTTTGGGAGCAGTACTTC; CDR3aa: CASSGLAGVWEQYF
d_gene: TRBD2; v_gene: TRBV6-5; abundance: many; len: 14; j_gene: TRBJ2-5; CDR3nt: TGTGCCAGCAGCACAAAGCGGGGTACGGAGACCCAGTACTTC; CDR3aa: CASSTKRGTETQYF
d_gene: .; v_gene: TRBV6-1; abundance: .; len: 14; j_gene: TRBJ1-2; CDR3nt: TGTGCCAGCAGGTCCGGGTCCGCAATCTATGGCTACACCTTC; CDR3aa: CASRSGSAIYGYTF
d_gene: .; v_gene: TRBV2; abundance: many; len: 12; j_gene: TRBJ2-7; CDR3nt: TGTGCCAGCCAGGGGCTCGATTACGAGCAGTACTTC; CDR3aa: CASQGLDYEQYF
d_gene: TRBD1; v_gene: TRBV20-1; abundance: .; len: 13; j_gene: TRBJ1-2; CDR3nt: TGCAGTGCTAGAGCTTCAGGGGGCTATGGCTACACCTTC; CDR3aa: CSARASGGYGYTF
d_gene: TRBD2; v_gene: TRBV6-1; abundance: .; len: 15; j_gene: TRBJ2-5; CDR3nt: TGTGCCAGCGGCGGACTAGCGGGAACCCAAGAGACCCAGTACTTC; CDR3aa: CASGGLAGTQETQYF
d_gene: TRBD1; v_gene: TRBV6-5; abundance: many; len: 15; j_gene: TRBJ1-5; CDR3nt: TGTGCCAGCAGTTCGGACAGGGGGATCAATCAGCCCCAGCATTTT; CDR3aa: CASSSDRGINQPQHF
d_gene: TRBD1; v_gene: TRBV20-1; abundance: .; len: 16; j_gene: TRBJ1-5; CDR3nt: TGCAGTGCGACCGACAGGGGGGGTTATAGCAATCAGCCCCAGCATTTT; CDR3aa: CSATDRGGYSNQPQHF